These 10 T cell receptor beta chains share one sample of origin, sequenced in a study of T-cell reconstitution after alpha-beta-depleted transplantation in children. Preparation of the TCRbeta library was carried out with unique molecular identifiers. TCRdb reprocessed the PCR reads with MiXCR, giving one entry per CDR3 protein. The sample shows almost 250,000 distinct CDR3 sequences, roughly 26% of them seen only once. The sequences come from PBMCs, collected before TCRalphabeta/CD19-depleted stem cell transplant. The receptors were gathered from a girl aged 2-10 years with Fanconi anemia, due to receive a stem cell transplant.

The DNA of the CDR3 is TGTGCCAGCAGTTACCTGACTAGCGGGACCCCCGGGAGGCAGTATTTT. It specifies CASSYLTSGTPGRQYF. V and J are TRBV6-2 or TRBV6-3 and TRBJ2-3; 11 bases are a match to TRBD2. The CDR3 length is 16 residues. Germline lookup yields CDR1 MNHEY and CDR2 SVGEGT. Trimming removed 2 bases from V and 11 bases from J; junction bases left unmatched: 12.

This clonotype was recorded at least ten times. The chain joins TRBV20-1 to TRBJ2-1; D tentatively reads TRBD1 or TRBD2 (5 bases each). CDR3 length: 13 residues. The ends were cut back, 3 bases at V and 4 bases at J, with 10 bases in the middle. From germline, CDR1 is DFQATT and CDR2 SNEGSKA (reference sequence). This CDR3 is CSASEGFYNEQFF. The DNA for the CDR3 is TGCAGTGCTAGTGAGGGGTTTTACAATGAGCAGTTCTTC.

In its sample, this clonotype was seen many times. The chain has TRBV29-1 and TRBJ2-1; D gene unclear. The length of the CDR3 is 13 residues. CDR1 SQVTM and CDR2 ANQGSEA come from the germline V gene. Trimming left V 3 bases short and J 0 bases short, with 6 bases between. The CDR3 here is CSVDVDSYNEQFF. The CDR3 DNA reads TGCAGCGTTGACGTTGACTCCTACAATGAGCAGTTCTTC.

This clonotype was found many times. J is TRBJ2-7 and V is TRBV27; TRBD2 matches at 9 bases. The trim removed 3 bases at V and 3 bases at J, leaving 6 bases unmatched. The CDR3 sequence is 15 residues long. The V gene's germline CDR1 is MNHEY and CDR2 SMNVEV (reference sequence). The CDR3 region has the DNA TGTGCCAGCAGTTTGCGGGAGGGGGATCTCTACGAGCAGTACTTC. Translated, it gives CASSLREGDLYEQYF.

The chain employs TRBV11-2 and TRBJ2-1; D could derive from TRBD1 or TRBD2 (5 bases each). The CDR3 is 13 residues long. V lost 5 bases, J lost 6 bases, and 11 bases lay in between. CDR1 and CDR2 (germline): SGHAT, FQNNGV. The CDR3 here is CASSVAGSNEQFF. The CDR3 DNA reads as TGTGCCAGCAGCGTGGCAGGGAGCAATGAGCAGTTCTTC.

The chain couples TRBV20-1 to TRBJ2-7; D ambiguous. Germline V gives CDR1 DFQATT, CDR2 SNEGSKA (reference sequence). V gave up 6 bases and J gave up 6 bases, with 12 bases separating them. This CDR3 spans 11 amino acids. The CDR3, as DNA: TGCAGTGCAAGGACGTACATCGAGCAGTACTTC. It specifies CSARTYIEQYF.

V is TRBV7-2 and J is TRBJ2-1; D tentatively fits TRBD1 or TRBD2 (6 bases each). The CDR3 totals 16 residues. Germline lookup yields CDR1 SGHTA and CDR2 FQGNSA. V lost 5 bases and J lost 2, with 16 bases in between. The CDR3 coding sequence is TGTGCCAGCAGCCGGGCGAGGGGGGCCGCCTACAATGAGCAGTTCTTC. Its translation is CASSRARGAAYNEQFF.

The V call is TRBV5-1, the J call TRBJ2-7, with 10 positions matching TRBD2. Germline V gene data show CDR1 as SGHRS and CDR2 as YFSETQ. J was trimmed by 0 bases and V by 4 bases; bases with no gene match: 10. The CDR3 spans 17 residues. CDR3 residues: CASSETRASGSSYEQYF. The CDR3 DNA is TGCGCCAGCAGCGAAACGCGAGCTAGCGGGAGCTCCTACGAGCAGTACTTC.

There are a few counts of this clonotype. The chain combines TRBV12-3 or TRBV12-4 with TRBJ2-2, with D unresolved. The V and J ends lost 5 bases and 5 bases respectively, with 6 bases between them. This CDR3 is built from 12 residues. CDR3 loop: CASSTPTGELFF. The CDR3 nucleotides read TGTGCCAGCAGTACTCCGACCGGGGAGCTGTTTTTT.

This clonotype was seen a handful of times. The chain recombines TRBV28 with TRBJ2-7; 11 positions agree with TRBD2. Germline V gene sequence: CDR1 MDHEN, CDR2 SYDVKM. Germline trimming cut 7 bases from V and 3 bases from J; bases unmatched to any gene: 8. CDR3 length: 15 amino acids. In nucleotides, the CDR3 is TGTGCCAGCACCGAGGCGGGACTAGCGGTCTACGAGCAGTACTTC. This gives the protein CASTEAGLAVYEQYF.